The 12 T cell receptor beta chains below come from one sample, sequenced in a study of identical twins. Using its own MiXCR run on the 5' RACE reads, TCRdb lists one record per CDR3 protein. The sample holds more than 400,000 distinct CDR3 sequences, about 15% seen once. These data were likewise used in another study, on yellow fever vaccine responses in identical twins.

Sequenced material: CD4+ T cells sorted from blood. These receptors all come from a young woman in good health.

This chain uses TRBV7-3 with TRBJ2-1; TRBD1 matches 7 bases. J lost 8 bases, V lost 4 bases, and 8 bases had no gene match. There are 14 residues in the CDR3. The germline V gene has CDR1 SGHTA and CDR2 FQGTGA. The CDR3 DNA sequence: TGTGCCAGCAGCTCGACAGGGTGGTTGGATGAGCAGTTCTTC. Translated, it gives CASSSTGWLDEQFF.

CDR3 in DNA: TGTGCCAGCAGTTTAGCGAAGGGCGAGCAGTACTTC. This gives the protein CASSLAKGEQYF. The V and J genes are TRBV12-3 or TRBV12-4 and TRBJ2-7; D gene uncertain. Trimming cost V 0 bases and J 6 bases, with 6 bases left between them. The CDR3 spans 12 residues.

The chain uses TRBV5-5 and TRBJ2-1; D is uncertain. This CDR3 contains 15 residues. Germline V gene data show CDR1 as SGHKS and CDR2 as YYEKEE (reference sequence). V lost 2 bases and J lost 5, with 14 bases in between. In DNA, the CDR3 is TGTGCCAGCAGCTTAGGCGCGGCGGAAAACAATGAGCAGTTCTTC. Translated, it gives CASSLGAAENNEQFF.

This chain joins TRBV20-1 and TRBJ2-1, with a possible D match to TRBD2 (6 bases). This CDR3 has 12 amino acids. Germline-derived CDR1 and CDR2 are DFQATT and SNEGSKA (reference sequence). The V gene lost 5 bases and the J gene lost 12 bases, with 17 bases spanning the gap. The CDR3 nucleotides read TGCAGTGCTCTCCCTAGCGTAGGCGGGCAGTTCTTC. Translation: CSALPSVGGQFF.

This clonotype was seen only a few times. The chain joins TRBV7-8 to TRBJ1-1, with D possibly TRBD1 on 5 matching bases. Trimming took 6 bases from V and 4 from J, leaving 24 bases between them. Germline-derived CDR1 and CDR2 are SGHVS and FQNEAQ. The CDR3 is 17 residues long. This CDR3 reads CASRKSLNPGTGTEAFF. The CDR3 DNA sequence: TGTGCCAGCAGAAAAAGTCTCAACCCCGGGACGGGCACTGAAGCTTTCTTT.

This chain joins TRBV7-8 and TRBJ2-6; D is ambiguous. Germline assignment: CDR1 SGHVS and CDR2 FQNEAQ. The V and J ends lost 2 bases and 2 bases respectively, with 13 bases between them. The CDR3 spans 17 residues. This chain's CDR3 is CASSLLGVGTGANVLTF. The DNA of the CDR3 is TGTGCCAGCAGCTTATTGGGCGTCGGTACTGGGGCCAACGTCCTGACTTTC.

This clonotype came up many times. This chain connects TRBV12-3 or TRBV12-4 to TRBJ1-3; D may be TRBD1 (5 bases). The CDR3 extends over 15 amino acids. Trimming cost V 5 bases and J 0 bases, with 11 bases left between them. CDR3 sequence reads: CASSRGLSSGNTIYF. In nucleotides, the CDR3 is TGTGCCAGCAGTCGGGGACTGAGCTCTGGAAACACCATATATTTT.

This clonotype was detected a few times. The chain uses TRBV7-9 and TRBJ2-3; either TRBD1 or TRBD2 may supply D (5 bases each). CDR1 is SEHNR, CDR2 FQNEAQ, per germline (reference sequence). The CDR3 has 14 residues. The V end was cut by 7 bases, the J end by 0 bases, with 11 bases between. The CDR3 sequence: CASNRDQSTDTQYF. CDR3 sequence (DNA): TGTGCCAGCAACCGGGACCAAAGCACAGATACGCAGTATTTT.

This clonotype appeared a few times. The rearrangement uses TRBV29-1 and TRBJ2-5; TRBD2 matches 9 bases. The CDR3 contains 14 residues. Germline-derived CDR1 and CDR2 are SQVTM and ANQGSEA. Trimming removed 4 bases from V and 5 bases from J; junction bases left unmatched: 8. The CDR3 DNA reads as TGCAGCGTTGGGTCCAGCGGGAGGTCGGAGACCCAGTACTTC. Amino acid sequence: CSVGSSGRSETQYF.

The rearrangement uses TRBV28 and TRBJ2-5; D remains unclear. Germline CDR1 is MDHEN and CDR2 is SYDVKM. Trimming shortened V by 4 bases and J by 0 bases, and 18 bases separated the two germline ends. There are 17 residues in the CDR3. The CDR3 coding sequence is TGTGCCAGCAGTTATTCCGTAGTGATGCAGTACCAAGAGACCCAGTACTTC. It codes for CASSYSVVMQYQETQYF.

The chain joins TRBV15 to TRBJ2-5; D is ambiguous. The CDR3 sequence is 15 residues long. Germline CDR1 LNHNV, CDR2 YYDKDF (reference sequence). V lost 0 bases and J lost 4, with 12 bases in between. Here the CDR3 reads CATSRDIGKGETQYF. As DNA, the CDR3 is TGTGCCACCAGCAGAGATATTGGGAAAGGAGAGACCCAGTACTTC. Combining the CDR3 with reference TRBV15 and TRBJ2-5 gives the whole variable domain DAMVIQNPRYQVTQFGKPVTLSCSQTLNHNVMYWYQQKSSQAPKLLFHYYDKDFNNEADTPDNFQSRRPNTSFCFLDIRSPGLGDTAMYLCATSRDIGKGETQYFGPGTRLLVL.

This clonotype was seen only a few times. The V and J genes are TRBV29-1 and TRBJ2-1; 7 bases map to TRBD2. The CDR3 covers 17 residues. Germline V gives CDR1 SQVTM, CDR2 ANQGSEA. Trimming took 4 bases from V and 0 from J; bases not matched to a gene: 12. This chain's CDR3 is CSVVGASSGFSYNEQFF. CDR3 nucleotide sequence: TGCAGCGTTGTGGGAGCCTCTAGCGGATTCTCCTACAATGAGCAGTTCTTC.